Ten or more counts support the clone carrying this T cell receptor (beta chain). Its antigen is not identified. This sample was taken from a study of breast tumors, draining lymph nodes, adjacent tissues. Notes on the study in general: Tumor TCR diversity was below lymph nodes but above nontumor tissue.

MiXCR, run by TCRdb on the multiplex PCR reads, gives a single entry per CDR3 protein. The table lists roughly 260,000 distinct CDR3 sequences, around 30% of them singletons, with 0.85% to 1.2% in the top ten. Germline V gene data show CDR1 as SGHTA and CDR2 as FQGNSA. CDR3 length: 13 amino acids. V was shortened by 5 bases and J by 5 bases, with 12 bases between the two germline ends. Breast cancer patients provided tissue from their axillary draining lymph nodes. This TCR derives from a female donor with breast cancer. Some clones in this sample may be carry-over from other donors' samples. The chain joins TRBV7-2 to TRBJ1-2; no reliable D call. Material for sequencing was axillary lymph node tissue. The CDR3: CASSPRVGYGYTF. CDR3 nucleotide sequence: TGTGCCAGCAGCCCTAGGGTTGGGTATGGCTACACCTTC.